This T cell receptor beta chain was identified during a study of blood T cell repertoires in COVID-19. TCRdb's copy holds only in-frame clones and misses some; the assay was immunoSEQ multiplex PCR. The table lists 200,000 to 250,000 clones, approximately 82% of them singletons. The germline V gene encodes CDR1 LNHNV and CDR2 YYDKDF (reference sequence). Trimming pared 0 bases from V and 0 bases from J, leaving 9 bases between. The CDR3 consists of 16 residues. The specimen was peripheral blood. This chain joins TRBV15 and TRBJ1-5; D ambiguous. This receptor was obtained from a woman aged 80 or over with acute or convalescent COVID-19. The CDR3 bases are TGTGCCACCAGCAGAGATTTGAGAGCTAGCAATCAGCCCCAGCATTTT. Translating it yields CATSRDLRASNQPQHF. The full variable domain, rest sourced from reference TRBV15 and TRBJ1-5, is DAMVIQNPRYQVTQFGKPVTLSCSQTLNHNVMYWYQQKSSQAPKLLFHYYDKDFNNEADTPDNFQSRRPNTSFCFLDIRSPGLGDTAMYLCATSRDLRASNQPQHFGDGTRLSIL.